These 27 T cell receptor beta chains came from one sample sequenced in a study of T cells in Graves' hyperthyroidism and ophthalmopathy. The TCR beta CDR3 regions underwent amplification using RNA transcripts as the source. The study used the HTBI primer set for a first-round RT-PCR of the TCR CDR3. TCRdb independently ran MiXCR on the multiplex PCR reads; one entry per CDR3 protein. The sample records hundreds of thousands of distinct CDR3 sequences, approximately 19% being singletons. Sequences were obtained from blood. Source of these receptors: a woman between 18 and 29 years old with Graves' hyperthyroidism.

In its sample, this clonotype was seen many times. The J gene is TRBJ1-1, the V gene TRBV29-1; perhaps TRBD1 as D (6 bases). The V gene's germline CDR1 is SQVTM and CDR2 ANQGSEA. There are 10 residues in the CDR3. Trimming left V 6 bases short and J 11 bases short, with 13 bases between. In nucleotides, the CDR3 is TGCAGCGTCGAGCAGGGGTCGGCTTTCTTT. It specifies CSVEQGSAFF.

The rearrangement links TRBV7-8 to TRBJ1-1; D is perhaps TRBD1 (5 bases). This CDR3 contains 14 residues. In germline, CDR1 is SGHVS, CDR2 FQNEAQ. Trimming stripped 2 bases from V and 5 bases from J, with 12 bases between. This CDR3 is CASSLKEGWTEAFF. The CDR3 nucleotides are TGTGCCAGCAGCTTAAAGGAGGGGTGGACTGAAGCTTTCTTT.

This clonotype was detected a few times. The chain has TRBV27 and TRBJ2-2; D uncertain. Germline lookup yields CDR1 MNHEY and CDR2 SMNVEV (reference sequence). The CDR3 runs 12 residues. The V and J ends lost 4 bases and 7 bases respectively, with 7 bases between them. The CDR3 bases are TGTGCCAGCAGTTCTCCTGGCGGGGAGCTGTTTTTT. It is translated as CASSSPGGELFF.

This clonotype showed up just a few times. This chain connects TRBV24-1 to TRBJ2-6; D gene uncertain. The CDR3 sequence is 18 residues long. V was cut by 3 bases and J by 2 bases, with 16 bases left in between. Germline values: CDR1 KGHDR, CDR2 SFDVKD. The CDR3 region has the DNA TGTGCCACCAGTGATCCCGGACCAAGACCAACTGGGGCCAACGTCCTGACTTTC. Translation gives CATSDPGPRPTGANVLTF.

This clonotype was counted at least ten times. This chain links TRBV7-2 with TRBJ2-7; D might be TRBD1 (5 bases). CDR1 and CDR2 from the germline V gene are SGHTA and FQGNSA. Trimming pared 5 bases from V and 3 bases from J, leaving 17 bases between. This CDR3 has 15 residues. CDR3 DNA sequence: TGTGCCAGCAGCGCCTCCCCGACAGAGATCTACGAGCAGTACTTC. Translation: CASSASPTEIYEQYF.

In its sample, this clonotype was seen a few times. V gene TRBV12-3 or TRBV12-4 combines with J gene TRBJ2-7, with 12 positions matching TRBD2. The CDR3 consists of 16 residues. Unmatched junction bases numbered 4, after V lost 4 bases and J lost 0 bases. The CDR3 DNA reads as TGTGCCAGCAGTTGGACTAGCGGGGCTAGCTCCTACGAGCAGTACTTC. As protein: CASSWTSGASSYEQYF.

This clonotype was observed at least ten times. The chain joins TRBV6-1 to TRBJ2-5; no reliable D call. Germline CDR1 MNHNS, CDR2 SASEGT. Trimming cost V 9 bases and J 5 bases, with 16 bases left between them. This CDR3 comprises 13 residues. The CDR3 region has the DNA TGTGCCAGGTCGATCGCCCCCGGGGAGACCCAGTACTTC. Translating it yields CARSIAPGETQYF.

The chain has TRBV2 and TRBJ2-7; tentative D call: TRBD2 (6 bases). Per the germline V gene, CDR1 is SNHLY and CDR2 is FYNNEI. The CDR3 runs to 15 residues. With 1 base removed from V and 3 bases from J, the gap between germline ends came to 13 bases. The CDR3 DNA is TGTGCCAGCAGTGAAGAGGCCCGGCGGGACTACGAGCAGTACTTC. Its translation: CASSEEARRDYEQYF.

This sequence joins TRBV6-2 or TRBV6-3 and TRBJ2-7; 11 bases map to TRBD2. The CDR3 length is 15 residues. Trimming took 0 bases from V and 6 from J; bases not matched to a gene: 4. Germline CDR1 MNHEY, CDR2 SVGEGT. The CDR3 sequence: CASSYSGLAGGEQYF. Here the CDR3 DNA reads TGTGCCAGCAGTTACTCGGGGCTAGCGGGAGGCGAGCAGTACTTC.

The V and J genes are TRBV2 and TRBJ2-5; tentative D call: TRBD2 (5 bases). Germline-derived CDR1 and CDR2 are SNHLY and FYNNEI. V dropped 5 bases and J dropped 4 bases, with 14 bases sitting between them. The CDR3 is made up of 14 amino acids. Here the CDR3 reads CASSLPSEGETQYF. The DNA for the CDR3 is TGTGCCAGCAGTTTGCCCAGCGAGGGAGAGACCCAGTACTTC.

Turning to this clonotype: A much larger clone sits a single nucleotide away, making a read error possible. V is TRBV24-1 and J is TRBJ1-1; D may be TRBD1 (5 bases). This CDR3 has 13 amino acids. Trimming stripped 12 bases from V and 4 bases from J, with 17 bases between. Germline CDR1 KGHDR, CDR2 SFDVKD. In DNA, the CDR3 is TGTGCCCCCTCGACAGAGCAGAGCACTGAAGCTTTCTTT. Residues: CAPSTEQSTEAFF.

V gene TRBV29-1 combines with J gene TRBJ2-7; 11 nucleotides line up with TRBD2. CDR1 and CDR2 from the germline V gene are SQVTM and ANQGSEA. Trimming cost V 4 bases and J 4 bases; bases outside gene matches: 6. The CDR3 runs to 14 residues. CDR3 bases: TGCAGCGTTGTGGTAGCGGGGGGGATGTACGAGCAGTACTTC. It codes for CSVVVAGGMYEQYF.

This clonotype showed up many times. The J gene is TRBJ2-7, the V gene TRBV20-1; D perhaps matches TRBD2 (6 bases). Trimming removed 6 bases from V and 6 bases from J, with 21 bases in between. The germline V gene has CDR1 DFQATT and CDR2 SNEGSKA (reference sequence). CDR3 length: 14 residues. CDR3 in DNA: TGCAGTGCGCATCCGGGGGAAGGGAGAAGCGAGCAGTACTTC. Encoded protein: CSAHPGEGRSEQYF.

The V call is TRBV2, the J call TRBJ1-2, with 9 positions matching TRBD1. CDR1 and CDR2 (germline): SNHLY, FYNNEI. This CDR3 has 12 amino acids. The J segment lost 8 bases and the V segment lost 8 bases, leaving 6 bases of the junction unmatched. As DNA, the CDR3 is TGTGCCAGCCCGGGACAGGGAGGCGGCTACACCTTC. This gives the protein CASPGQGGGYTF.

This clonotype has ten or more counts. The chain is built from TRBV27 and TRBJ1-2; D is uncertain. CDR3 size: 13 residues. Germline V CDR1 and CDR2: MNHEY, SMNVEV (reference sequence). V lost 2 bases to trimming and J lost 7 bases, with 11 bases between them. CDR3 sequence (DNA): TGTGCCAGCAGTTTACACAGCAGCGGTGGCTACACCTTC. Amino acid sequence: CASSLHSSGGYTF.

In this sample, this clonotype turned up many times. The CDR3 DNA follows: TGTGCCAGCAGTTCACGGGGGCCCCAAGAGACCCAGTACTTC. It yields the protein CASSSRGPQETQYF. The J gene is TRBJ2-5, the V gene TRBV27; possibly TRBD1 or TRBD2 for D (6 bases each). Trimming took off 4 bases at V and 1 base at J, with 10 bases between the two ends. The germline V gene has CDR1 MNHEY and CDR2 SMNVEV (reference sequence). This CDR3 contains 14 residues.

A few counts support this clonotype. A much larger clone lies one base from this, so it may be a read error. The CDR3: CASSVATNTEACF. The CDR3 nucleotides are TGTGCCAGCAGCGTAGCTACGAACACTGAAGCTTGCTTT. The chain uses TRBV9 and TRBJ1-1; no clear D gene. CDR3 length equals 13 residues. Germline CDR1 SGDLS, CDR2 YYNGEE.

This clonotype was counted many times. V gene TRBV12-3 or TRBV12-4 combines with J gene TRBJ2-5, with 7 bases fitting TRBD2. The CDR3 extends over 14 amino acids. The V segment lost 3 bases and the J segment 2 bases; nucleotides outside the gene matches: 3. The CDR3 DNA sequence: TGTGCCAGCAGTTTCGGGACTACTCAAGAGACCCAGTACTTC. Encoded protein: CASSFGTTQETQYF.

Ten or more counts support this clonotype. This chain joins TRBV6-1 and TRBJ1-1, with D unresolved. The CDR3 runs 15 residues. Germline CDR1 is MNHNS and CDR2 is SASEGT. V was pared by 3 bases and J by 6 bases, with 17 bases between. The CDR3 DNA sequence: TGTGCCAGCAGTGAGGAGCCCGGTGGTGTTCCTGAAGCTTTCTTT. It codes for CASSEEPGGVPEAFF.

The chain has TRBV10-3 and TRBJ2-7; D might be TRBD1 or TRBD2, each matching 5 bases. Germline V CDR1 and CDR2: ENHRY, SYGVKD. The CDR3 has 15 amino acids. V gave up 0 bases and J gave up 3 bases, with 12 bases separating them. For the CDR3, the DNA is TGTGCCATCAGTGAGTCGGGGACCGGGTACTACGAGCAGTACTTC. Protein sequence: CAISESGTGYYEQYF.

This clonotype has just a few counts. This rearrangement joins TRBV20-1 to TRBJ2-2; 9 bases agree with TRBD2. Losses at the gene ends were 3 bases for V and 2 bases for J; bases not matched to a gene: 7. Germline lookup yields CDR1 DFQATT and CDR2 SNEGSKA (reference sequence). The CDR3 has 16 amino acids. The chain's CDR3 is CSASPSGGTNTGELFF. CDR3 nucleotide sequence: TGCAGTGCTAGCCCCAGCGGGGGGACCAACACCGGGGAGCTGTTTTTT.

This clonotype occurred many times. The J gene is TRBJ2-7, the V gene TRBV2, with TRBD1 as a possible D gene (7 bases). CDR1 and CDR2 (germline): SNHLY, FYNNEI. Trimming pared 6 bases from V and 0 bases from J, leaving 12 bases between. There are 14 residues in the CDR3. The DNA of the CDR3 is TGTGCCAGCAGCGGCAGGGGGGTCTCCTACGAGCAGTACTTC. Translated: CASSGRGVSYEQYF.

The genes are TRBV19 and TRBJ2-2; D gene uncertain. Germline V gene sequence: CDR1 LNHDA, CDR2 SQIVND (reference sequence). The CDR3 consists of 11 residues. V gave up 10 bases and J gave up 7 bases, with 10 bases separating them. CDR3 in amino acids: CATEMGGELFF. As DNA, the CDR3 is TGTGCCACAGAGATGGGCGGGGAGCTGTTTTTT.

A note on this clonotype: This could be a read error, since a much larger clone is one nucleotide away. The chain joins TRBV18 to TRBJ1-1, with 7 nucleotides matching TRBD1. This CDR3 contains 15 residues. The germline gives CDR1 KGHSH, CDR2 LQKENI. The CDR3 DNA sequence: TGTGCCAGCTCACAAACAGACAGGGTGAACACTGAAGCTTGCTTT. Amino acids: CASSQTDRVNTEACF. Combining the CDR3 with reference TRBV18 and TRBJ1-1 gives the whole variable domain NAGVMQNPRHLVRRRGQEARLRCSPMKGHSHVYWYRQLPEEGLKFMVYLQKENIIDESGMPKERFSAEFPKEGPSILRIQQVVRGDSAAYFCASSQTDRVNTEACFGQGTRLTVV.

This clonotype came up many times. V is TRBV5-1 and J is TRBJ1-2; D is uncertain. The CDR3 length is 14 residues. From germline, CDR1 is SGHRS and CDR2 YFSETQ. The ends were cut back, 0 bases at V and 4 bases at J, with 10 bases in the middle. The CDR3 bases are TGCGCCAGCAGCTTGGAGGCAGGATTCTATGGCTACACCTTC. It codes for CASSLEAGFYGYTF. Full variable domain (rest looked up from reference TRBV5-1 and TRBJ1-2): KAGVTQTPRYLIKTRGQQVTLSCSPISGHRSVSWYQQTPGQGLQFLFEYFSETQRNKGNFPGRFSGRQFSNSRSEMNVSTLELGDSALYLCASSLEAGFYGYTFGSGTRLTVV.

This clonotype was recorded at least ten times. This sequence joins TRBV7-1 and TRBJ1-3; 7 bases agree with TRBD1. TRBV7-1 is labeled an ORF, and its function is uncertain. With V trimmed by 1 base and J by 1 base, 16 bases remained unmatched. The CDR3 spans 20 residues. The CDR3 loop reads CASSSVRAGTDFNSGNTIYF. For the CDR3, the DNA is TGTGCCAGCAGCTCAGTCCGCGCCGGGACAGACTTCAATTCTGGAAACACCATATATTTT.

This clonotype was found many times. V gene TRBV20-1 combines with J gene TRBJ1-3; D is uncertain. The CDR3 has 16 amino acids. V lost 1 base, J lost 0 bases, and 13 bases lay in between. Germline loops: CDR1 DFQATT, CDR2 SNEGSKA (reference sequence). The CDR3 nucleotides read TGCAGTGCTAGAGGACGTGACGGCCCCTCTGGAAACACCATATATTTT. Translation gives CSARGRDGPSGNTIYF.